This T cell receptor (beta chain) was retrieved from a study of blood T cells in healthy people across ages. Sample-barcoded 5' priming and a J-beta primer mix drove a second PCR of roughly 6 to 12 cycles. A single record per CDR3 protein comes from TCRdb applying MiXCR to the 5' RACE reads. The top ten hold more than 4% of the sample, which has 1.5 million to 1.9 million distinct CDR3 sequences, 35% to 45% seen once. The CDR3 is 13 residues long. Germline lookup yields CDR1 MNHNY and CDR2 SVGAGI (reference sequence). The V gene lost 7 bases and the J gene lost 0 bases, with 7 bases spanning the gap. This clonotype was seen a handful of times.

This chain joins TRBV6-6 and TRBJ1-5; D is ambiguous. Sequencing was done on a sample of blood. The receptor comes from a young woman in good health. DNA for the CDR3: TGTGCCAGCACTGACTATAGCAATCAGCCCCAGCATTTT. It yields the protein CASTDYSNQPQHF.